The 10 T cell receptor beta chains reported below all come from one sample, sequenced in a study of cytomegalovirus exposure and HLA in healthy donors. Researchers ran the PCR with 60 Vbeta and 13 Jbeta primers. Repertoires were generated with immunoSEQ multiplex PCR, while TCRdb's copy carries only in-frame clones and drops some. The sample holds 150,000 to 200,000 clones; 70% to 80% are singletons and the top ten take about 1.5%. The sequenced sample consisted of PBMCs. The receptors originated from a male donor in good health and CMV-seronegative.

This clone was detected a few times. CDR3 nucleotides: TGTGCCAGCAGCGTACAGGGGAGTGACACCGGGGAGCTGTTTTTT. This codes for CASSVQGSDTGELFF. The rearrangement joins TRBV9 to TRBJ2-2; the D gene is possibly TRBD1 (6 bases). Looked up from germline, CDR1 is SGDLS and CDR2 is YYNGEE. There are 15 residues in the CDR3. V dropped 1 base and J dropped 3 bases, with 10 bases sitting between them.

This chain uses TRBV27 with TRBJ2-7; D is unresolved. The germline V and J ends were trimmed by 3 bases and 1 base, with 10 bases remaining between them. There are 14 residues in the CDR3. Per the germline V gene, CDR1 is MNHEY and CDR2 is SMNVEV (reference sequence). The CDR3 loop reads CASSFLQQSYEQYF. DNA of the CDR3: TGTGCCAGCAGTTTTCTTCAACAGTCCTACGAGCAGTACTTC.

This chain uses TRBV29-1 with TRBJ2-7; 7 nucleotides agree with TRBD1. The CDR3 has 12 amino acids. The V and J ends lost 6 bases and 1 base, in that order; junction bases with no gene match: 3. Per the germline V gene, CDR1 is SQVTM and CDR2 is ANQGSEA. For the CDR3, the DNA is TGCAGCGTCCGACAGGGTTCCTACGAGCAGTACTTC. Protein: CSVRQGSYEQYF.

The chain recombines TRBV5-8 with TRBJ2-2; no clear D gene. Trimming took off 9 bases at V and 5 bases at J, with 8 bases between the two ends. There are 11 residues in the CDR3. Germline V gene lookup returns CDR1 SGHTS and CDR2 YDEGEE. CDR3 sequence: CAITLTGELFF. In DNA, the CDR3 is TGTGCCATTACTTTGACCGGGGAGCTGTTTTTT. Combining the CDR3 with reference TRBV5-8 and TRBJ2-2 gives the whole variable domain EAGVTQSPTHLIKTRGQQATLRCSPISGHTSVYWYQQALGLGLQFLLWYDEGEERNRGNFPPRFSGRQFPNYSSELNVNALELEDSALYLCAITLTGELFFGEGSRLTVL.

The table lists this clone with a count of one. The junction differs from germline at one of its ends, possibly a read error. J is TRBJ2-7 and V is TRBV5-1, with D maybe TRBD1 (6 bases). In germline, CDR1 is SGHRS, CDR2 YFSETQ. The CDR3 extends over 14 amino acids. This chain's CDR3 is CASSLGQASSEQYF. The CDR3 DNA reads TGCGCCAGCAGCTTGGGACAGGCCTCCTCCGAGCAGTACTTC.

V usage is TRBV10-3 and J usage is TRBJ2-7, with TRBD1 matching 12 bases. Unmatched junction bases numbered 5, after V lost 5 bases and J lost 6 bases. From germline, CDR1 is ENHRY and CDR2 SYGVKD. This CDR3 comprises 14 residues. The chain's CDR3 is CAISPGQGAAEQYF. In nucleotides, the CDR3 is TGTGCCATCAGTCCGGGACAGGGGGCGGCCGAGCAGTACTTC.

The DNA for the CDR3 is TGTGCCAGCAGCCCACGACAGGGCGGGGAGACCCAGTACTTC. It translates to CASSPRQGGETQYF. This chain uses TRBV6-5 with TRBJ2-5; 7 nucleotides match TRBD1. With V trimmed by 6 bases and J by 5 bases, 9 bases remained unmatched. This CDR3 contains 14 residues. Germline CDR1 and CDR2: MNHEY and SVGAGI.

This chain connects TRBV19 to TRBJ1-3; a weak D match, TRBD1 (6 bases). From germline, CDR1 is LNHDA and CDR2 SQIVND (reference sequence). The CDR3 has 16 residues. Trimming stripped 5 bases from V and 4 bases from J, with 18 bases between. The CDR3 DNA reads TGTGCCAGTAGTTTTTCCACTACAGGGAACGGAAACACCATATATTTT. It yields the protein CASSFSTTGNGNTIYF.

On this clone itself: The DNA is left out, because the CDR3 cannot be placed on it with certainty; the CDR3 is given as TCRdb lists it. This rearrangement joins TRBV2 to TRBJ2-7; the table assigns TRBD1, which was not confirmed against the DNA. Germline CDR1 and CDR2: SNHLY and FYNNEI. The CDR3 region is 14 residues in length, termini included. CDR3 residues: CASSNVGTGAISGF.

The chain combines TRBV27 with TRBJ2-1; 7 bases map to TRBD2. From germline, CDR1 is MNHEY and CDR2 SMNVEV (reference sequence). With V trimmed by 6 bases and J by 7 bases, 3 bases remained unmatched. CDR3 length: 12 amino acids. The CDR3 spells CASRRLANEQFF. CDR3 in DNA: TGTGCCAGCAGGCGACTAGCTAATGAGCAGTTCTTC.